This T cell receptor beta chain was retrieved from a study of CD8+ T cells in alopecia areata. Treatment in this sample: oral pan-JAK inhibitor, 5-10 mg twice daily. Lesional scalp punch biopsies and peripheral blood came from alopecia areata patients. TCR sequencing used cDNA made by reverse transcription of extracted RNA. Clones were read by immunoSEQ multiplex PCR, and TCRdb kept only the in-frame ones, dropping some. The profile shows fewer than 110,000 clones, 84% of them singletons. Sample: CD8+ T cells sorted from blood, taken at week 24, from a patient treated with tofacitinib. The clonotype was recovered from a human donor with alopecia areata.

The CDR3 DNA reads TGTGCCAGCAACAGGCCGGCAGGGGAATTTCGGGAGACCCAGTACTTC. This encodes CASNRPAGEFRETQYF. The J gene is TRBJ2-5, the V gene TRBV2; TRBD1 might be the D (6 bases). The CDR3 length is 16 residues. Trimming left V 7 bases short and J 5 bases short, with 23 bases between. Germline V CDR1 and CDR2: SNHLY, FYNNEI. The whole variable domain, remainder taken from reference TRBV2 and TRBJ2-5, is EPEVTQTPSHQVTQMGQEVILRCVPISNHLYFYWYRQILGQKVEFLVSFYNNEISEKSEIFDDQFSVERPDGSNFTLKIRSTKLEDSAMYFCASNRPAGEFRETQYFGPGTRLLVL.